Each of the 18 T cell receptor beta chains below was sequenced from the same sample in a study of identical twins. One entry per CDR3 protein, called by TCRdb with MiXCR from the 5' RACE reads. Of approximately 630,000 distinct CDR3 sequences listed, around 7.5% are singletons. These data were also filed under a second study, of yellow fever vaccine responses in identical twins.

Sequenced: PBMCs. These receptors were obtained from a woman between 18 and 30 years old in good health.

The chain joins TRBV20-1 to TRBJ2-5; 7 nucleotides match TRBD1. The CDR3 extends over 14 amino acids. In germline, CDR1 is DFQATT, CDR2 SNEGSKA (reference sequence). V trimming: 3 bases; J trimming: 3 bases; junction bases outside the gene matches: 7. CDR3 region: CSASLIGTEETQYF. CDR3 sequence (DNA): TGCAGTGCTAGTCTTATAGGGACAGAAGAGACCCAGTACTTC.

This clonotype has a count of ten or more. The chain uses TRBV5-1 and TRBJ1-1, with 7 bases matching TRBD1. Germline CDR1 is SGHRS and CDR2 is YFSETQ. The CDR3 has 16 amino acids. V lost 1 base to trimming and J lost 0 bases; unmatched junction nucleotides: 6. CDR3 residues: CASSLTGAVMNTEAFF. CDR3 coding DNA: TGCGCCAGCAGCTTGACAGGGGCCGTCATGAACACTGAAGCTTTCTTT.

The CDR3 coding sequence is TGTGCCAGCAGACCGACCGGGACGGCTAATTCACCCCTCCACTTT. This codes for CASRPTGTANSPLHF. This sequence joins TRBV5-6 and TRBJ1-6, with a tentative D call TRBD1 (5 bases). Between the trimmed V and J ends, which lost 5 bases and 6 bases, there was a span of 15 bases. CDR1 is SGHDT and CDR2 is YYEEEE in the germline V gene. The CDR3 covers 15 residues.

This clonotype was seen ten or more times. This chain uses TRBV5-1 with TRBJ2-1, with 9 bases identical to TRBD2. The V and J ends lost 4 bases and 6 bases, in that order; junction bases with no gene match: 8. Germline CDR1 reads SGHRS; CDR2 reads YFSETQ. The CDR3 has 15 amino acids. The CDR3 DNA reads TGCGCCAGCAGCGTAGCGGGAGTACTGGGCAATGAGCAGTTCTTC. Protein product: CASSVAGVLGNEQFF.

There are many counts of this clonotype. The J gene is TRBJ1-4, the V gene TRBV12-3 or TRBV12-4, with D maybe TRBD1 (5 bases). Trimming stripped 7 bases from V and 4 bases from J, with 13 bases between. The CDR3 runs 14 residues. In nucleotides, the CDR3 is TGTGCCAGCAACACGGGACGTAGTAATGAAAAACTGTTTTTT. Protein product: CASNTGRSNEKLFF.

The CDR3 sequence is CASSRSGTRGSISYEQYF. CDR3 in DNA: TGTGCCAGCAGCAGATCCGGGACTCGCGGGAGCATTTCGTACGAGCAGTACTTC. The genes are TRBV3-1 and TRBJ2-7; TRBD2 agrees at 7 bases. V gave up 5 bases and J gave up 4 bases; unmatched junction bases: 20. CDR3 length: 18 amino acids. CDR1 is LGHDT and CDR2 is YNNKEL in the germline V gene (reference sequence).

This clonotype was seen at least ten times. This chain links TRBV20-1 with TRBJ2-1; 7 bases agree with TRBD1. The CDR3 length is 14 residues. After removal of 6 bases from V and 5 bases from J, the junction contained 10 bases not matched to a gene. The germline V gene encodes CDR1 DFQATT and CDR2 SNEGSKA (reference sequence). CDR3 sequence: CSASLRDSNNEQFF. The CDR3 DNA follows: TGCAGTGCCAGCTTACGGGACAGCAACAATGAGCAGTTCTTC.

In this sample, this clonotype turned up a few times. V usage is TRBV5-1 and J usage is TRBJ2-3; 13 bases fit TRBD2. With 4 bases clipped from V and 2 bases from J, the junction kept 4 bases outside the gene matches. The CDR3 is made up of 16 amino acids. Germline V gene data show CDR1 as SGHRS and CDR2 as YFSETQ. CDR3 sequence (DNA): TGCGCCAGCAGCAAGACTAGCGGGGGGCCCACAGATACGCAGTATTTT. Translating it yields CASSKTSGGPTDTQYF.

The sample holds many counts of this clonotype. This chain joins TRBV25-1 and TRBJ2-2, with a tentative D call TRBD2 (5 bases). The CDR3 spans 16 residues. V lost 9 bases and J 1 base, leaving 18 bases between the germline ends. Germline CDR1 and CDR2: MGHDK and SYGVNS. The CDR3 sequence is CASSLQAGLNTGELFF. The CDR3 DNA sequence: TGTGCCAGTAGCCTTCAGGCGGGCCTGAACACCGGGGAGCTGTTTTTT.

Only a few counts were recorded for this clonotype. V gene TRBV6-1 combines with J gene TRBJ2-3, with TRBD2 identical over 13 bases. Germline CDR1 MNHNS, CDR2 SASEGT. V was clipped by 7 bases and J by 5 bases; unmatched bases: 9. The length of the CDR3 is 16 residues. CDR3 residues: CASTLGTSGAEDTQYF. CDR3 in DNA: TGTGCCAGCACCCTCGGGACTAGCGGGGCTGAAGATACGCAGTATTTT.

The J gene is TRBJ1-1, the V gene TRBV5-1; D not resolved. The CDR3 is 15 amino acids. The germline V and J ends were trimmed by 5 bases and 0 bases, with 14 bases remaining between them. Germline assignment: CDR1 SGHRS and CDR2 YFSETQ. The CDR3 protein is CASRRVTEMNTEAFF. In DNA form, the CDR3 reads TGCGCCAGCAGGAGAGTAACCGAGATGAACACTGAAGCTTTCTTT.

This clonotype was observed a handful of times. The chain couples TRBV4-1 to TRBJ2-4; TRBD2 matches 7 bases. The germline gives CDR1 MGHRA, CDR2 YSYEKL. This CDR3 comprises 17 residues. The ends lost 2 bases at V and 0 bases at J; junction bases unmatched: 7. CDR3 nucleotides: TGCGCCAGCAGCCAACGAGCGGGGCCCATAGCCAAAAACATTCAGTACTTC. This encodes CASSQRAGPIAKNIQYF.

This clonotype was counted only a few times. The chain has TRBV5-1 and TRBJ2-5; 7 bases agree with TRBD2. This CDR3 has 16 amino acids. Per the germline V gene, CDR1 is SGHRS and CDR2 is YFSETQ. Trimming removed 1 base from V and 1 base from J; junction bases left unmatched: 7. The CDR3 sequence is CASSLPAGASQETQYF. As DNA, the CDR3 is TGCGCCAGCAGCTTGCCGGCGGGAGCCTCCCAAGAGACCCAGTACTTC.

V usage is TRBV5-1 and J usage is TRBJ2-1, with D unresolved. Trimming shortened V by 5 bases and J by 9 bases, and 15 bases separated the two germline ends. Germline lookup yields CDR1 SGHRS and CDR2 YFSETQ. The length of the CDR3 is 13 residues. The CDR3 loop is CASSPESLGEQFF. CDR3 DNA: TGCGCCAGCAGTCCCGAGTCCCTGGGTGAGCAGTTCTTC.

Many counts were recorded for this clonotype. The rearrangement joins TRBV12-3 or TRBV12-4 to TRBJ2-5; D unclear. V shed 7 bases and J shed 5 bases, with 14 bases lying between them. The CDR3 loop spans 13 amino acids. The CDR3 here is CASTGGLGETQYF. In DNA form, the CDR3 reads TGTGCCAGCACGGGTGGATTGGGGGAGACCCAGTACTTC.

The rearrangement joins TRBV29-1 to TRBJ2-7, with TRBD1 matching over 8 bases. Germline V gene sequence: CDR1 SQVTM, CDR2 ANQGSEA. The junction had 18 bases not matched to a gene; V was cut back by 5 bases and J by 6 bases. This CDR3 region has 16 residues. Here the CDR3 reads CSVTLRGQAPSGEQYF. CDR3 nucleotide sequence: TGCAGCGTTACCCTCAGGGGACAGGCCCCCTCAGGCGAGCAGTACTTC.

In this sample, this clonotype turned up many times. The CDR3 reads CASQNGLAGVTGELFF. CDR3 nucleotides: TGTGCTAGTCAAAACGGACTAGCGGGGGTTACCGGGGAGCTGTTTTTT. J is TRBJ2-2 and V is TRBV12-5; 13 nucleotides match TRBD2. The CDR3 consists of 16 residues. Germline CDR1 LGHNT, CDR2 FRNRAP. The J segment lost 5 bases and the V segment lost 8 bases, leaving 8 bases of the junction unmatched.

V gene TRBV11-1 combines with J gene TRBJ1-4; D gene unclear. V shed 6 bases and J shed 7 bases, with 12 bases lying between them. Germline V gives CDR1 SGHAT, CDR2 FQDESV (reference sequence). The CDR3 sequence is 13 residues long. The CDR3 here is CASSPGMREKLFF. The CDR3 coding sequence is TGTGCCAGCAGTCCGGGGATGCGTGAAAAACTGTTTTTT.